This TCR beta chain emerged from a study of brain T cells in children with intractable seizures. As for time point: blood from clinic visit 5 months post-surgery; TSC patient then seizure free. TCRdb keeps only in-frame clones here, not all; method: immunoSEQ multiplex PCR. The repertoire holds under 400,000 clones, with roughly 93% as singletons. This clone was seen only once. The receptor's source is a boy under three years old with tuberous sclerosis and intractable seizures. Material: peripheral blood, obtained approximately 5 months after surgery.

For the CDR3, the DNA is TGTGCCAGCTCACCACCAGGGAAAACAGATACGCAGTATTTT. Its translation is CASSPPGKTDTQYF. The V and J genes are TRBV18 and TRBJ2-3; no reliable D call. The V and J ends lost 0 bases and 3 bases respectively, with 7 bases between them. The CDR3 runs to 14 residues. The germline V gene has CDR1 KGHSH and CDR2 LQKENI. The whole variable domain, remainder taken from reference TRBV18 and TRBJ2-3, is NAGVMQNPRHLVRRRGQEARLRCSPMKGHSHVYWYRQLPEEGLKFMVYLQKENIIDESGMPKERFSAEFPKEGPSILRIQQVVRGDSAAYFCASSPPGKTDTQYFGPGTRLTVL.